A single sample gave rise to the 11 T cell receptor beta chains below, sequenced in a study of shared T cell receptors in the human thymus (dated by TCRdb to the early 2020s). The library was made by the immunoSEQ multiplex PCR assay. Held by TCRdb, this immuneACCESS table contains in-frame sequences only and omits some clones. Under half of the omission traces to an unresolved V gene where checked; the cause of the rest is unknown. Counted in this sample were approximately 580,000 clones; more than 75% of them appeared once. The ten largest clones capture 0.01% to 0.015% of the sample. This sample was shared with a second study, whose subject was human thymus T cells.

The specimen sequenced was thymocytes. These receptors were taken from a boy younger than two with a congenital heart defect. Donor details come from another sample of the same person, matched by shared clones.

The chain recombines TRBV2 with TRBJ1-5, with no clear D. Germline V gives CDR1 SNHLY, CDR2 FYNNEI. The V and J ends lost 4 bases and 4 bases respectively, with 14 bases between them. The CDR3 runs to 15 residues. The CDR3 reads CASSVLGRTNQPQHF. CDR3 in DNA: TGTGCCAGCAGTGTATTGGGGAGAACAAATCAGCCCCAGCATTTT.

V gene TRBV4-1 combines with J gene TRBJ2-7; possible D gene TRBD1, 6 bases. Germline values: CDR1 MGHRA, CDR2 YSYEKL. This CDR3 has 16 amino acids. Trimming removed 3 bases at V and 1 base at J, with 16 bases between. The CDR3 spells CASSQNGQNGSYEQYF. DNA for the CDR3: TGCGCCAGCAGCCAGAATGGACAGAACGGATCCTACGAGCAGTACTTC.

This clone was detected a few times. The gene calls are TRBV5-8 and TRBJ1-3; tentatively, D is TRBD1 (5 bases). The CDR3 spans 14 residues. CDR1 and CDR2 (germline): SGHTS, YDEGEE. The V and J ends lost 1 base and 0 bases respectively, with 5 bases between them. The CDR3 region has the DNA TGTGCCAGCAGCTTGACAGGCTCTGGAAACACCATATATTTT. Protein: CASSLTGSGNTIYF.

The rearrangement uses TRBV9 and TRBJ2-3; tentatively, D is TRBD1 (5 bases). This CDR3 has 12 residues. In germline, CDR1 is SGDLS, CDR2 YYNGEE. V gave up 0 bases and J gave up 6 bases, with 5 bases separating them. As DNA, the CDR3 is TGTGCCAGCAGCGTAGAGGGGGATACGCAGTATTTT. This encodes CASSVEGDTQYF.

CDR3 sequence: CASKDRGRGNQPQHF. CDR3 bases: TGTGCCAGTAAGGACAGGGGGCGCGGCAATCAGCCCCAGCATTTT. V is TRBV19 and J is TRBJ1-5; 11 bases fit TRBD1. The CDR3 has 15 amino acids. With 7 bases clipped from V and 2 bases from J, the junction kept 4 bases outside the gene matches. Per the germline V gene, CDR1 is LNHDA and CDR2 is SQIVND (reference sequence).

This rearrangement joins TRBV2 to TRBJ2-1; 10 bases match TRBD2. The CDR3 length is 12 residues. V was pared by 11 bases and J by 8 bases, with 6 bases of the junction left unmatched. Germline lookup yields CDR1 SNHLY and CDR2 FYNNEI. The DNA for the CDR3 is TGTGCCCTGAGCGGGAGGGGGGATGAGCAGTTCTTC. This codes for CALSGRGDEQFF.

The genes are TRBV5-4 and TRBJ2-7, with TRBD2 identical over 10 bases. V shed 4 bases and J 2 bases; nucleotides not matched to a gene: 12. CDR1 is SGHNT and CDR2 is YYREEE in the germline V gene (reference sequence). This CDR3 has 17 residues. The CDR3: CASSQGSSGSGAYEQYF. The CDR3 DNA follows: TGTGCCAGCAGCCAAGGGTCTAGCGGGAGTGGGGCCTACGAGCAGTACTTC.

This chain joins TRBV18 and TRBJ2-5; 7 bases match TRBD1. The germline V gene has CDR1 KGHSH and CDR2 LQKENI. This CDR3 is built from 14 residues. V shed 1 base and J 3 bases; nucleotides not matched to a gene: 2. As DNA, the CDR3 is TGTGCCAGCTCACCACGGGACAGAAAAGAGACCCAGTACTTC. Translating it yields CASSPRDRKETQYF.

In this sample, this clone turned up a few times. The CDR3 coding sequence is TGCAGCGTCGACAGGGCGATCGCGGAGACCCAGTACTTC. This gives the protein CSVDRAIAETQYF. The V and J genes are TRBV29-1 and TRBJ2-5; 7 positions match TRBD1. The ends lost 6 bases at V and 5 bases at J; junction bases unmatched: 9. The germline CDR1 and CDR2 sequences are SQVTM and ANQGSEA. This CDR3 is 13 amino acids long.

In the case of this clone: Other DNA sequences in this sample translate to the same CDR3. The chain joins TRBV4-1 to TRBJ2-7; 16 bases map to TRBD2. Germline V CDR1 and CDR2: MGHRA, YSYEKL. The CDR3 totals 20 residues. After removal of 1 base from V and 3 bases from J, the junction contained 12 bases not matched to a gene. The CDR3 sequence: CASSQGGMGLAGGKYYEQYF. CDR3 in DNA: TGCGCCAGCAGCCAAGGTGGAATGGGACTAGCGGGAGGGAAGTACTACGAGCAGTACTTC.

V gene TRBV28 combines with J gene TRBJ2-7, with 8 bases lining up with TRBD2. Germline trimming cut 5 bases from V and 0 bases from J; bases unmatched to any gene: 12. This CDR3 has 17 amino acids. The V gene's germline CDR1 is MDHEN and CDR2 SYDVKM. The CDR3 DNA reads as TGTGCCAGCAGTCCCCGGCCAGAGCGGGAGAGCTCCTACGAGCAGTACTTC. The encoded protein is CASSPRPERESSYEQYF.